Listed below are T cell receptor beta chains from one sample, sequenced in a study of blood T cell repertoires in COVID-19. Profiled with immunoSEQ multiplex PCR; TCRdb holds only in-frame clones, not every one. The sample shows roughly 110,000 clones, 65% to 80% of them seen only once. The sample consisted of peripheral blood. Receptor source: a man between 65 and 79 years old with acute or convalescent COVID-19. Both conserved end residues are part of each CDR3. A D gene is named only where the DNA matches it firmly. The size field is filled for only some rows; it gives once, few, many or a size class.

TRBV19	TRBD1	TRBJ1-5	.	CASSPRMTGVGDNQPQHF	TGTGCCAGTAGTCCCCGGATGACAGGGGTAGGAGACAATCAGCCCCAGCATTTT
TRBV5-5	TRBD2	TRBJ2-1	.	CASSLASGGAYNEQFF	TGTGCCAGCAGCTTGGCTAGCGGGGGGGCTTACAATGAGCAGTTCTTC
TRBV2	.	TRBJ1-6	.	CASIRSGSYNSPLHF	TGTGCCAGCATTCGATCGGGCTCCTATAATTCACCCCTCCACTTT
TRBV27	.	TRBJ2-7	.	CASSSTGSISYEQYF	TGTGCCAGCAGTTCCACAGGGTCGATAAGTTACGAGCAGTACTTC
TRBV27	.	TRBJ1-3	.	CASGTFSSGNTIYF	TGTGCCAGCGGGACTTTCAGCTCTGGAAACACCATATATTTT
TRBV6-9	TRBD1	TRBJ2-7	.	CASSSRQGSYEQYF	TGTGCCAGCAGTTCGCGACAGGGGTCCTACGAGCAGTACTTC
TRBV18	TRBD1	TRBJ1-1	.	CASSHGQGWDTEAFF	TGTGCCAGCTCACACGGACAGGGTTGGGACACTGAAGCTTTCTTT
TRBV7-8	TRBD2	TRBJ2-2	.	CASTSSGGTTGELFF	TGTGCCAGCACCTCTAGCGGGGGTACCACCGGGGAGCTGTTTTTT
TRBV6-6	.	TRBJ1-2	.	CASSSRANYGYTF	TGTGCCAGCAGTTCCAGGGCGAACTATGGCTACACCTTC
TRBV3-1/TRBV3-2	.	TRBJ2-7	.	CASSHFSYEQYF	TGTGCCAGCAGCCACTTCTCCTACGAGCAGTACTTC
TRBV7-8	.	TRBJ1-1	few	CASSLAGVLSTEAFF	TGTGCCAGCAGCTTAGCAGGGGTTTTGAGCACTGAAGCTTTCTTT
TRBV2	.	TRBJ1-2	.	CASSEQGTGYTF	TGTGCCAGCAGTGAACAGGGTACCGGCTACACCTTC
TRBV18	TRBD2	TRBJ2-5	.	CASSPASGQETQYF	TGTGCCAGCTCACCGGCTAGCGGCCAGGAGACCCAGTACTTC
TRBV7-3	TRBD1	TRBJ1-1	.	CASSLNPVGTGETEAFF	TGTGCCAGCAGCTTAAACCCCGTGGGGACAGGAGAGACTGAAGCTTTCTTT
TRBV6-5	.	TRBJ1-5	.	CASGQGHNSNQPQHF	TGTGCCAGTGGGCAGGGCCACAATAGCAATCAGCCCCAGCATTTT
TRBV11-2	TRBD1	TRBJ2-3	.	CASSPIRSSRGRSHTQYF	TGTGCCAGCAGCCCTATAAGATCCTCGAGGGGGCGAAGTCATACGCAGTATTTT
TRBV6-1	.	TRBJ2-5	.	CASSEFPQGRETQYF	TGTGCCAGCAGTGAATTTCCACAGGGTAGAGAGACCCAGTACTTC
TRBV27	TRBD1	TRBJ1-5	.	CASSITGGQPQHF	TGTGCCAGCAGTATTACAGGGGGCCAGCCCCAGCATTTT
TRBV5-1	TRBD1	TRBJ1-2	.	CASSLEGQERGYTF	TGCGCCAGCAGCTTGGAGGGACAGGAAAGAGGCTACACCTTC
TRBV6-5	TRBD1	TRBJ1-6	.	CASSGDSYNSPLHF	TGTGCCAGCAGCGGGGACAGCTATAATTCACCCCTCCACTTT
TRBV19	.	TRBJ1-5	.	CASSSLGDGNQPQHF	TGTGCCAGTAGTTCCCTAGGGGATGGCAATCAGCCCCAGCATTTT
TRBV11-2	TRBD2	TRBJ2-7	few	CASSFLAGDYEQYF	TGTGCCAGCAGCTTTTTGGCGGGGGACTACGAGCAGTACTTC
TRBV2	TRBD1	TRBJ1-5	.	CASSPQGARVSNQPQHF	TGTGCCAGCAGTCCACAGGGGGCGCGGGTAAGCAATCAGCCCCAGCATTTT
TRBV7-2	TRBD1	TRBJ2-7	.	CASSLMGQGAWEQYF	TGTGCCAGCAGCTTAATGGGCCAGGGGGCATGGGAGCAGTACTTC
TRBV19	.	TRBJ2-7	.	CASSTGQSYEQYF	TGTGCCAGTAGTACAGGACAGTCCTACGAGCAGTACTTC
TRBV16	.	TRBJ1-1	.	CASRQQGNTEAFF	TGTGCCAGCAGGCAACAGGGTAACACTGAAGCTTTCTTT
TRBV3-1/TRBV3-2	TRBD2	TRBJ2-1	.	CASSQVQGLAFNEQFF	TGTGCCAGCAGCCAAGTTCAGGGACTAGCGTTCAATGAGCAGTTCTTC
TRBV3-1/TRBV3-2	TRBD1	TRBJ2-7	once	CASSHGTGVGEQYF	TGTGCCAGCAGCCACGGGACAGGGGTTGGCGAGCAGTACTTC
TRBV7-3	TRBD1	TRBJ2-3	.	CASSRTGVADTQYF	TGTGCCAGCAGCAGGACAGGGGTGGCAGATACGCAGTATTTT
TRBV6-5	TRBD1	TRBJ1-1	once	CASKVQTGMNTEAFF	TGTGCCAGCAAGGTACAGACAGGGATGAACACTGAAGCTTTCTTT
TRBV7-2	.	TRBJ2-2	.	CASSLDSTNTGELFF	TGTGCCAGCAGCTTGGACAGCACGAACACCGGGGAGCTGTTTTTT
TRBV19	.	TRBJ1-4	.	CASSMSATNEKLFF	TGTGCCAGTAGTATGAGTGCAACTAATGAAAAACTGTTTTTT
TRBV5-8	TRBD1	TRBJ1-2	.	CASTLGQGDYGYTF	TGTGCCAGCACCTTGGGACAGGGCGACTATGGCTACACCTTC
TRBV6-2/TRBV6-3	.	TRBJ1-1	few	CASSSGRAHTEAFF	TGTGCCAGCAGTTCGGGCAGGGCTCACACTGAAGCTTTCTTT
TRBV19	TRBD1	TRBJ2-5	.	CASSIVGQGETQYF	TGTGCCAGTAGTATCGTCGGACAGGGAGAGACCCAGTACTTC
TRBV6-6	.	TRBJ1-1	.	CASSYAGLEAFF	TGTGCCAGCAGTTACGCGGGCCTTGAAGCTTTCTTT
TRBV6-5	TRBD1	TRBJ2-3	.	CASSYMGQGYTDTQYF	TGTGCCAGCAGTTACATGGGACAGGGGTACACAGATACGCAGTATTTT
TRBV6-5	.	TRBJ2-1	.	CVSGGLNYNEQFF	TGTGTGTCGGGGGGCCTTAATTACAATGAGCAGTTCTTC
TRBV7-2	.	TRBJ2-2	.	CASSLVTDRELFF	TGTGCCAGCAGCTTAGTTACAGACAGGGAGCTGTTTTTT
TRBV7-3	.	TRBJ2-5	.	CASSPFRSAQTQYF	TGTGCCAGCAGCCCCTTTAGAAGCGCGCAGACCCAGTACTTC
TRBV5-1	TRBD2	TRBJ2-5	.	CASSSTRGGLGSEETQYF	TGCGCCAGCAGCTCTACGCGGGGGGGCCTGGGGTCGGAAGAGACCCAGTACTTC
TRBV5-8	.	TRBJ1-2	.	CASSLALQGTGYTF	TGTGCCAGCAGCTTGGCCCTTCAGGGGACTGGCTACACCTTC
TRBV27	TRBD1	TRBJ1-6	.	CASSPWTGGSSPLHF	TGTGCCAGCAGTCCCTGGACAGGGGGCTCTTCACCCCTCCACTTT
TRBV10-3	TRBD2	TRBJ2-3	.	CAISENKGTSGTDTQYF	TGTGCCATCAGTGAGAACAAAGGGACTAGCGGCACAGATACGCAGTATTTT
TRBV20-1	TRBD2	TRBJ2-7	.	CSASQLAGAAEQYF	TGCAGTGCTAGTCAGCTAGCGGGGGCGGCGGAGCAGTACTTC
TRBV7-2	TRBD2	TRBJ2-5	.	CASSWRGGTLQETQYF	TGTGCCAGCAGCTGGCGGGGGGGTACGCTCCAAGAGACCCAGTACTTC
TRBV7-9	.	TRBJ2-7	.	CASSPNYEQYF	TGTGCCAGCAGCCCCAACTACGAGCAGTACTTC
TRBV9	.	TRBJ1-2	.	CASSVAVVANYGYTF	TGTGCCAGCAGCGTAGCGGTGGTGGCTAACTATGGCTACACCTTC
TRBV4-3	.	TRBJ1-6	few	CASSQDGQSNSPLHF	TGCGCCAGCAGCCAAGATGGCCAATCTAATTCACCCCTCCACTTT
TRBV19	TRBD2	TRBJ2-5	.	CATGGRGSAFDMGTQYF	TGTGCCACTGGGGGGAGGGGATCGGCTTTCGACATGGGGACCCAGTACTTC
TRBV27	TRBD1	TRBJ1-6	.	CASSFTGTGVSPLHF	TGTGCCAGCAGTTTCACCGGGACAGGGGTTTCACCCCTCCACTTT
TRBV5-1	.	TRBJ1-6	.	CASTPWGMEDSPLHF	TGCGCCAGCACCCCTTGGGGCATGGAAGATTCACCCCTCCACTTT
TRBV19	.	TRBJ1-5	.	CASIKKGRSGTNQPQHF	TGTGCCAGTATCAAAAAGGGGCGCTCAGGGACTAATCAGCCCCAGCATTTT
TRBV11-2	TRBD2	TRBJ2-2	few	CASNPGTSYTGELFF	TGTGCCAGCAATCCCGGGACTAGCTACACCGGGGAGCTGTTTTTT
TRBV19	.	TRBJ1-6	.	CASSIQVDNSPLHF	TGTGCCAGTAGTATCCAGGTTGATAATTCACCCCTCCACTTT
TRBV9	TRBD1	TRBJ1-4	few	CASSVQGVVGEKLFF	TGTGCCAGCAGCGTTCAGGGGGTTGTGGGTGAAAAACTGTTTTTT
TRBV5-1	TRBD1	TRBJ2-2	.	CASSPGQANTGELFF	TGCGCCAGCAGCCCCGGACAGGCGAACACCGGGGAGCTGTTTTTT